This T cell receptor beta chain was captured in a study of blood T cell repertoires in COVID-19. Study details: Samples representing acute and convalescent COVID-19 were sourced from the United States, Italy and Spain.

Followed over time, Seattle patients had been enrolled while infection was active. Sequencing was performed with immunoSEQ multiplex PCR; in TCRdb, only in-frame clones are kept and a portion is missing. The sample consists of 150,000 to 200,000 clones, roughly 90% of them appearing once. Germline V gene sequence: CDR1 LGHNA, CDR2 YNFKEQ. The CDR3 length is 16 residues. V dropped 0 bases and J dropped 5 bases, with 14 bases sitting between them. Sample: peripheral blood. The TCR was taken from a young man with COVID-19, enrolled during active disease. The chain couples TRBV4-2 to TRBJ1-5, with D possibly TRBD1 on 6 matching bases. The CDR3 is CASSQDRRGAHQPQHF. Written as DNA, the CDR3 is TGTGCCAGCAGCCAAGATCGTCGGGGGGCTCATCAGCCCCAGCATTTT.